The 30 T cell receptor beta chains below were found in one sample sequenced in a study of shared clonotypes between healthy human individuals. The data were produced by immunoSEQ multiplex PCR, yet TCRdb's version contains in-frame clones alone and is incomplete. Of roughly 1.5 million clones listed, approximately 98% are singletons. The sample was naive CD4+ T cells sorted from blood. Specified subset: CD45RA+ positively selected. The source of these receptors is a man aged 25 to 40 in good health.

J is TRBJ2-7 and V is TRBV5-4; possibly TRBD1 for D (5 bases). Germline assignment: CDR1 SGHNT and CDR2 YYREEE (reference sequence). The length of the CDR3 is 15 residues. V lost 2 bases, J lost 3 bases, and 15 bases lay in between. The CDR3 DNA follows: TGTGCCAGCAGCTTAAAGACAGTGGGCCACTACGAGCAGTACTTC. Amino acids: CASSLKTVGHYEQYF. Full variable domain (remainder filled in from reference TRBV5-4 and TRBJ2-7): ETGVTQSPTHLIKTRGQQVTLRCSSQSGHNTVSWYQQALGQGPQFIFQYYREEENGRGNFPPRFSGLQFPNYSSELNVNALELDDSALYLCASSLKTVGHYEQYFGPGTRLTVT.

The chain uses TRBV5-1 and TRBJ2-7, with D possibly TRBD1 on 6 matching bases. V dropped 0 bases and J dropped 2 bases, with 12 bases sitting between them. CDR3 length: 15 residues. Germline V gene sequence: CDR1 SGHRS, CDR2 YFSETQ. The CDR3: CASSLADSATYEQYF. The CDR3 DNA follows: TGCGCCAGCAGCTTGGCGGACAGCGCTACCTACGAGCAGTACTTC.

This rearrangement joins TRBV7-9 to TRBJ2-3; weak D call: TRBD2 (5 bases). From germline, CDR1 is SEHNR and CDR2 FQNEAQ (reference sequence). This CDR3 is 13 amino acids long. Trimming left V 1 base short and J 6 bases short, with 8 bases between. Here the CDR3 reads CASSLDSGDTQYF. The CDR3 DNA follows: TGTGCCAGCAGCTTAGATTCGGGGGATACGCAGTATTTT.

Note on this clone: This specimen includes other DNA sequences encoding the same CDR3. The chain joins TRBV7-9 to TRBJ1-2; no firm D call. Germline V CDR1 and CDR2: SEHNR, FQNEAQ (reference sequence). Trimming removed 1 base from V and 8 bases from J, with 8 bases in between. The CDR3 has 12 residues. CDR3 loop: CASSLEAGGYTF. DNA for the CDR3: TGTGCCAGCAGCTTAGAGGCAGGAGGCTACACCTTC.

Turning to this clone: Distinct nucleotide sequences in the sample also encode this CDR3. V usage is TRBV18 and J usage is TRBJ2-2; a possible D gene is TRBD2 (5 bases). CDR3 length equals 16 residues. Trimming stripped 0 bases from V and 3 bases from J, with 11 bases between. Germline V gene data show CDR1 as KGHSH and CDR2 as LQKENI. The CDR3 nucleotides are TGTGCCAGCTCACCACCAGGAGGAAGGGACACCGGGGAGCTGTTTTTT. This sequence encodes CASSPPGGRDTGELFF.

This chain joins TRBV29-1 and TRBJ2-5, with D perhaps matching TRBD1 (6 bases). Germline CDR1 reads SQVTM; CDR2 reads ANQGSEA. Trimming cost V 7 bases and J 4 bases, with 13 bases left between them. CDR3 length: 12 residues. The CDR3 sequence is CSASGAGETQYF. CDR3 coding DNA: TGCAGCGCCTCAGGGGCGGGAGAGACCCAGTACTTC.

This chain links TRBV5-4 with TRBJ2-5; tentatively, D is TRBD2 (5 bases). From germline, CDR1 is SGHNT and CDR2 YYREEE (reference sequence). There are 18 residues in the CDR3. Trimming removed 1 base at V and 4 bases at J, with 23 bases between. DNA for the CDR3: TGTGCCAGCAGCTTGAGGAATAGCCGAGAGGGTATTGGAGAGACCCAGTACTTC. As protein: CASSLRNSREGIGETQYF.

The rearrangement joins TRBV10-3 to TRBJ2-7, with D uncertain. V shed 2 bases and J shed 0 bases, with 8 bases lying between them. CDR1 is ENHRY and CDR2 is SYGVKD in the germline V gene. There are 14 residues in the CDR3. In DNA form, the CDR3 reads TGTGCCATCAGTGAGGTTCTAGTCTCCTACGAGCAGTACTTC. The encoded protein is CAISEVLVSYEQYF.

In the case of this clone: At the DNA level, this CDR3 is encoded by other sequences in the same sample as well. The chain carries TRBV18 and TRBJ1-1; D call uncertain. The CDR3 covers 14 residues. Trimming took 3 bases from V and 1 from J, leaving 9 bases between them. Germline V CDR1 and CDR2: KGHSH, LQKENI. The CDR3 is CASSPSGGNTEAFF. The CDR3 nucleotides are TGTGCCAGCTCACCCAGCGGAGGGAACACTGAAGCTTTCTTT. Supplemented by reference TRBV18 and TRBJ1-1, the full variable domain reads NAGVMQNPRHLVRRRGQEARLRCSPMKGHSHVYWYRQLPEEGLKFMVYLQKENIIDESGMPKERFSAEFPKEGPSILRIQQVVRGDSAAYFCASSPSGGNTEAFFGQGTRLTVV.

This chain connects TRBV11-2 to TRBJ2-7; D may be TRBD2 (6 bases). The germline V gene encodes CDR1 SGHAT and CDR2 FQNNGV. There are 12 residues in the CDR3. Trimming stripped 8 bases from V and 9 bases from J, with 17 bases between. CDR3 bases: TGTGCCAGCCCCGGTGGAGGGAGACCGCAGTACTTC. It encodes CASPGGGRPQYF. The complete variable domain, with remaining parts taken from reference TRBV11-2 and TRBJ2-7, reads EAGVAQSPRYKIIEKRQSVAFWCNPISGHATLYWYQQILGQGPKLLIQFQNNGVVDDSQLPKDRFSAERLKGVDSTLKIQPAKLEDSAVYLCASPGGGRPQYFGPGTRLTVT.

This chain connects TRBV28 to TRBJ2-5; unclear D gene. CDR1 MDHEN and CDR2 SYDVKM come from the germline V gene. The CDR3 has 12 amino acids. The germline V and J ends were trimmed by 5 bases and 13 bases, with 17 bases remaining between them. The CDR3 sequence is CASSPLMVRLYF. CDR3 bases: TGTGCCAGCAGTCCCCTTATGGTCCGCTTGTACTTC.

V and J are TRBV4-1 and TRBJ2-5; D is possibly TRBD2 (6 bases). The CDR3 loop spans 15 amino acids. CDR1 is MGHRA, CDR2 YSYEKL, per germline. V lost 8 bases, J lost 1 base, and 17 bases lay in between. Here the CDR3 DNA reads TGCGCCAGCGGTCAACCGGGACTCCTCCAAGAGACCCAGTACTTC. Translation gives CASGQPGLLQETQYF.

This clone was found once. This chain connects TRBV2 to TRBJ2-3, with 9 bases fitting TRBD2. This CDR3 contains 15 residues. With 4 bases clipped from V and 4 bases from J, the junction kept 6 bases outside the gene matches. Germline CDR1 is SNHLY and CDR2 is FYNNEI. CDR3 DNA sequence: TGTGCCAGCAGTGGTACTAGCGGGCACGCAGATACGCAGTATTTT. Its protein product is CASSGTSGHADTQYF.

CDR3 nucleotide sequence: TGTGCCAGCAGCCCCTCACAGGACTATGGCTACACCTTC. This translates into CASSPSQDYGYTF. The chain couples TRBV7-6 to TRBJ1-2, with D perhaps TRBD1 (5 bases). The germline V gene encodes CDR1 SGHVS and CDR2 FNYEAQ. The length of the CDR3 is 13 residues. Deletions cut 5 bases from V and 3 bases from J, with 10 bases between.

The chain joins TRBV6-5 to TRBJ2-7; D possibly corresponds to TRBD1 (7 bases). V gave up 5 bases and J gave up 0 bases, with 14 bases separating them. This CDR3 region has 15 residues. The V gene's germline CDR1 is MNHEY and CDR2 SVGAGI. The CDR3, as DNA: TGTGCCAGCAGTACAGACAGGGACTTCTCCTACGAGCAGTACTTC. Protein product: CASSTDRDFSYEQYF.

This clone occurred once. J is TRBJ2-1 and V is TRBV25-1, with 8 bases identical to TRBD1. The CDR3 is 16 amino acids. From germline, CDR1 is MGHDK and CDR2 SYGVNS. The junction had 6 bases not matched to a gene; V was cut back by 1 base and J by 4 bases. The CDR3 region has the DNA TGTGCCAGCAGTGAATTCGGCGGACAGGGTTACAATGAGCAGTTCTTC. Its protein product is CASSEFGGQGYNEQFF.

The V gene is TRBV7-2, the J gene TRBJ1-4; D uncertain. V lost 5 bases and J 8 bases, leaving 9 bases between the germline ends. Germline-derived CDR1 and CDR2 are SGHTA and FQGNSA. CDR3 length: 12 amino acids. For the CDR3, the DNA is TGTGCCAGCAGCCGCCCTAGGGAAAAACTGTTTTTT. Its translation is CASSRPREKLFF.

This chain links TRBV5-1 with TRBJ2-5; D is perhaps TRBD1 (5 bases). Germline loops: CDR1 SGHRS, CDR2 YFSETQ. The CDR3 has 15 residues. V gave up 0 bases and J gave up 5 bases, with 14 bases separating them. The CDR3 loop is CASSLASGPGETQYF. The CDR3 DNA reads as TGCGCCAGCAGCTTGGCCTCAGGGCCAGGGGAGACCCAGTACTTC.

The rearrangement joins TRBV12-5 to TRBJ2-7; TRBD1 matches 7 bases. The germline CDR1 and CDR2 sequences are LGHNT and FRNRAP. This CDR3 comprises 11 residues. The ends lost 4 bases at V and 7 bases at J; junction bases unmatched: 1. CDR3 DNA: TGTGCTAGTGGTTCAGGGGGTGAGCAGTACTTC. This encodes CASGSGGEQYF.

The count of this clone is one. The chain is built from TRBV7-2 and TRBJ2-2, with a possible D match to TRBD2 (5 bases). Trimming shortened V by 4 bases and J by 6 bases, and 9 bases separated the two germline ends. Germline V CDR1 and CDR2: SGHTA, FQGNSA. The CDR3 has 13 residues. The CDR3 region has the DNA TGTGCCAGCAGCTCCAGCGGTTCCGGGGAGCTGTTTTTT. Translating it yields CASSSSGSGELFF.

A remark on this clone: Other DNA sequences within the sample encode an identical CDR3. The V call is TRBV13, the J call TRBJ2-2; no reliable D call. This CDR3 contains 11 residues. The V end lost 6 bases, the J end lost 4 bases, and 3 bases lay between the germline ends. In germline, CDR1 is PRHDT, CDR2 FYEKMQ (reference sequence). DNA for the CDR3: TGTGCCAGCAGTCGCACCGGGGAGCTGTTTTTT. Protein sequence: CASSRTGELFF.

The chain carries TRBV28 and TRBJ1-1; D call uncertain. The CDR3 covers 13 residues. CDR1 MDHEN and CDR2 SYDVKM come from the germline V gene. The V gene lost 3 bases and the J gene lost 6 bases, with 11 bases spanning the gap. Here the CDR3 DNA reads TGTGCCAGCAGTTTTGGCGTTTTTCCTGAAGCTTTCTTT. It translates to CASSFGVFPEAFF.

The chain recombines TRBV5-6 with TRBJ2-7; 7 bases match TRBD1. This CDR3 region has 16 residues. The V and J ends lost 1 base and 3 bases, in that order; junction bases with no gene match: 10. Germline CDR1 is SGHDT and CDR2 is YYEEEE. CDR3 bases: TGTGCCAGCAGCTTGTATGCTGGGGGACAGCTCTACGAGCAGTACTTC. It specifies CASSLYAGGQLYEQYF.

The chain links TRBV4-2 to TRBJ2-1; D may be TRBD2 (6 bases). Germline V CDR1 and CDR2: LGHNA, YNFKEQ. V was pared by 2 bases and J by 0 bases, with 17 bases between. There are 18 residues in the CDR3. The CDR3 coding sequence is TGTGCCAGCAGCCAACCTGGAGGGGCAGGACTCTCCTACAATGAGCAGTTCTTC. Its protein is CASSQPGGAGLSYNEQFF.

The chain has TRBV7-3 and TRBJ1-2, with D unclear. This CDR3 has 14 amino acids. CDR1 is SGHTA, CDR2 FQGTGA, per germline. With 5 bases removed from V and 2 bases from J, the gap between germline ends came to 12 bases. As DNA, the CDR3 is TGTGCCAGCAGCGACGACCCGCTAAACTATGGCTACACCTTC. Encoded protein: CASSDDPLNYGYTF.

The chain combines TRBV6-5 with TRBJ1-1; no clear D. The germline V gene has CDR1 MNHEY and CDR2 SVGAGI. Trimming stripped 4 bases from V and 1 base from J, with 13 bases between. This CDR3 is built from 15 residues. Written as DNA, the CDR3 is TGTGCCAGCAGTTCGGTGATACCGGCGAACACTGAAGCTTTCTTT. Protein: CASSSVIPANTEAFF.

The chain links TRBV21-1 to TRBJ2-2; TRBD2 is the table's D call, not checked against the DNA. TRBV21-1 is a pseudogene segment. This CDR3 is 20 amino acids long. The CDR3 loop reads CASSKIWAAAGLTNTGELFF. The CDR3, as DNA: TGTGCCAGCAGCAAGATCTGGGCCGCAGCGGGCCTAACGAACACCGGGGAGCTGTTTTTT.

The rearrangement uses TRBV19 and TRBJ1-1, with 7 nucleotides matching TRBD1. CDR1 and CDR2 from the germline V gene are LNHDA and SQIVND (reference sequence). This CDR3 region has 16 residues. J lost 2 bases, V lost 7 bases, and 13 bases had no gene match. CDR3 DNA: TGTGCCAGTACCAACCAACTGGGACAGATAAACACTGAAGCTTTCTTT. Its protein product is CASTNQLGQINTEAFF.

V and J are TRBV11-2 and TRBJ2-1; 10 bases are shared with TRBD2. CDR1 and CDR2 from the germline V gene are SGHAT and FQNNGV. This CDR3 has 18 residues. J gave up 7 bases and V 0 bases, and 12 bases lay outside the gene matches. CDR3 bases: TGTGCCAGCAGCTTAGATGAGTACAGCGGGAGGGTGTTTAATGAGCAGTTCTTC. This translates into CASSLDEYSGRVFNEQFF.

This clone has a handful of counts. This specimen includes other DNA sequences encoding the same CDR3. The DNA for the CDR3 is TGTGCCAGCAGCGTAGTAGGGTCTGGGGCCAACGTCCTGACTTTC. Protein: CASSVVGSGANVLTF. V is TRBV9 and J is TRBJ2-6; D call uncertain. The CDR3 is made up of 15 amino acids. The germline V and J ends were trimmed by 0 bases and 1 base, with 5 bases remaining between them. Germline V gene sequence: CDR1 SGDLS, CDR2 YYNGEE.